One and the same sample provided the 13 T cell receptor beta chains below, sequenced in a study of T cells in Graves' hyperthyroidism and ophthalmopathy. RNA transcripts gave rise to amplified TCR beta CDR3 regions. TCR CDR3 underwent first-round RT-PCR with the HTBI primer set. In TCRdb, the multiplex PCR reads were re-called with MiXCR into one record per CDR3 protein. Of approximately 520,000 distinct CDR3 sequences listed, around 21% are singletons. The sample consisted of blood. These receptors were taken from a man aged 18 to 30 with Graves' hyperthyroidism.

The chain combines TRBV6-1 with TRBJ1-2; D not certain. Germline V CDR1 and CDR2: MNHNS, SASEGT. The CDR3 sequence is 13 residues long. Between the trimmed V and J ends, which lost 2 bases and 3 bases, there was a span of 7 bases. The DNA for the CDR3 is TGTGCCAGCAGTGAACAGGTAGACTATGGCTACACCTTC. Translating gives CASSEQVDYGYTF.

This clonotype was observed many times. The chain recombines TRBV12-3 or TRBV12-4 with TRBJ1-1, with D hard to call. The CDR3 sequence is 14 residues long. Between the trimmed V and J ends, which lost 2 bases and 2 bases, there was a span of 9 bases. For the CDR3, the DNA is TGTGCCAGCAGTTTACCCTTCAAAAACACTGAAGCTTTCTTT. It translates to CASSLPFKNTEAFF.

In its sample, this clonotype was seen many times. This chain joins TRBV29-1 and TRBJ1-2, with TRBD1 identical over 7 bases. The V gene end was trimmed by 6 bases and the J gene end by 6 bases; junction bases not matched to a gene: 4. This CDR3 has 11 residues. Germline CDR1 is SQVTM and CDR2 is ANQGSEA. The CDR3 nucleotides are TGCAGCGTGACAGGGCTTCATGGCTACACCTTC. Translation: CSVTGLHGYTF.

This clonotype was counted many times. This chain joins TRBV30 and TRBJ2-7; 8 nucleotides align to TRBD1. With 1 base clipped from V and 2 bases from J, the junction kept 1 base outside the gene matches. CDR3 length: 13 amino acids. CDR1 GTSNPN and CDR2 SVGIG come from the germline V gene (reference sequence). The CDR3 DNA sequence: TGTGCCTGGAGTGCAGGGGGCGCCTACGAGCAGTACTTC. Its protein is CAWSAGGAYEQYF.

Ten or more counts support this clonotype. The genes are TRBV20-1 and TRBJ1-2; D remains ambiguous. Trimming removed 0 bases from V and 0 bases from J, with 8 bases in between. The V gene's germline CDR1 is DFQATT and CDR2 SNEGSKA (reference sequence). CDR3 length: 14 amino acids. CDR3 nucleotide sequence: TGCAGTGCTAGAGAGAGTGGACCTAACTATGGCTACACCTTC. Translation: CSARESGPNYGYTF.

This clonotype was counted ten times or more. The rearrangement uses TRBV5-1 and TRBJ1-1, with D unresolved. With 0 bases removed from V and 9 bases from J, the gap between germline ends came to 9 bases. The CDR3 is 12 residues long. Germline loops: CDR1 SGHRS, CDR2 YFSETQ. The CDR3 DNA is TGCGCCAGCAGCTTGGACAATCTAAAAGCTTTCTTT. Translation gives CASSLDNLKAFF. Full variable domain (rest looked up from reference TRBV5-1 and TRBJ1-1): KAGVTQTPRYLIKTRGQQVTLSCSPISGHRSVSWYQQTPGQGLQFLFEYFSETQRNKGNFPGRFSGRQFSNSRSEMNVSTLELGDSALYLCASSLDNLKAFFGQGTRLTVV.

This clonotype came up many times. The rearrangement uses TRBV19 and TRBJ1-5; TRBD1 agrees at 7 bases. The CDR3 is 14 residues long. Germline loops: CDR1 LNHDA, CDR2 SQIVND (reference sequence). J was trimmed by 5 bases and V by 7 bases; bases with no gene match: 8. CDR3 loop: CASTLTGSDQPQHF. DNA of the CDR3: TGTGCCAGTACTTTGACAGGGTCAGATCAGCCCCAGCATTTT. The entire variable domain, with the rest obtained from reference TRBV19 and TRBJ1-5, is as follows: DGGITQSPKYLFRKEGQNVTLSCEQNLNHDAMYWYRQDPGQGLRLIYYSQIVNDFQKGDIAEGYSVSREKKESFPLTVTSAQKNPTAFYLCASTLTGSDQPQHFGDGTRLSIL.

This clonotype was counted many times. V and J are TRBV7-8 and TRBJ2-5, with D maybe TRBD1 (5 bases). The CDR3 spans 15 residues. Per germline, CDR1 SGHVS and CDR2 FQNEAQ. Trimming left V 1 base short and J 4 bases short, with 13 bases between. CDR3 in DNA: TGTGCCAGCAGCTTAGTACAGGCGGTGTCAGAGACCCAGTACTTC. This gives the protein CASSLVQAVSETQYF.

This clonotype showed up many times. V is TRBV6-1 and J is TRBJ1-1; a weak D match, TRBD1 (6 bases). Germline V gene data show CDR1 as MNHNS and CDR2 as SASEGT. V was clipped by 4 bases and J by 5 bases, with 17 bases between them. CDR3 length: 15 amino acids. The CDR3 reads CASSAAGTIGTEAFF. Here the CDR3 DNA reads TGTGCCAGCAGTGCGGCAGGGACAATCGGGACTGAAGCTTTCTTT.

This clonotype was seen only a few times. This chain connects TRBV19 to TRBJ1-6; D gene ambiguous. CDR1 is LNHDA, CDR2 SQIVND, per germline (reference sequence). The CDR3 loop spans 15 amino acids. V was pared by 7 bases and J by 3 bases, with 13 bases between. The CDR3 DNA reads as TGTGCCAGTACCCCGGGCGTCAGCTATAATTCACCCCTCCACTTT. Amino acid sequence: CASTPGVSYNSPLHF.

The sample holds many counts of this clonotype. V usage is TRBV28 and J usage is TRBJ2-7; D possibly corresponds to TRBD2 (6 bases). CDR3 length: 14 residues. Germline V gene data show CDR1 as MDHEN and CDR2 as SYDVKM. V lost 2 bases and J 3 bases, leaving 11 bases between the germline ends. CDR3 nucleotide sequence: TGTGCCAGCAGTTTAGGAGGGTCTATCTACGAGCAGTACTTC. Residues: CASSLGGSIYEQYF.

Ten or more counts support this clonotype. The rearrangement links TRBV20-1 to TRBJ2-7; a weak D match, TRBD1 (6 bases). CDR1 DFQATT and CDR2 SNEGSKA come from the germline V gene (reference sequence). Trimming took off 0 bases at V and 4 bases at J, with 13 bases between the two ends. This CDR3 comprises 14 residues. This CDR3 is CSARDRNREYEQYF. The CDR3 DNA follows: TGCAGTGCTAGAGACCGAAACAGGGAATACGAGCAGTACTTC.

V gene TRBV11-2 combines with J gene TRBJ2-7, with 8 positions matching TRBD1. Trimming at V came to 4 bases and at J to 5 bases, leaving 7 bases not matched to a gene. The CDR3 spans 14 residues. CDR1 and CDR2 (germline): SGHAT, FQNNGV. The DNA of the CDR3 is TGTGCCAGCAGCTCCCTCAGGGGGCTCCACGAGCAGTACTTC. Encoded protein: CASSSLRGLHEQYF.